The sequence of this T cell receptor beta chain was determined in a study of early T cells in non-severe SARS-CoV-2 infection. In the study overall: Unpaired chains resulted from sequencing bulk RNA of unsorted whole blood. Notes on the study in general: In VDJdb matching, anti-spike CD8 responses were favored while private and CD4 specificities went missing.

TCRdb redid the calling of the 5' RACE reads with MiXCR, one entry per CDR3 protein. The sample lists roughly 50,000 distinct CDR3 sequences, around 9.5% occurring once. The CDR3 is 12 amino acids. V dropped 6 bases and J dropped 4 bases, with 11 bases sitting between them. Germline V CDR1 and CDR2: DFQATT, SNEGSKA (reference sequence). This clonotype showed up many times. What it binds is not known. This TCR derives from an adult who was a healthcare worker with PCR-confirmed SARS-CoV-2 infection or an uninfected control (not recorded which). The sequenced sample was whole blood. This sequence joins TRBV20-1 and TRBJ2-3, with D uncertain. This CDR3 is CSAPGPSDTQYF. CDR3 sequence (DNA): TGCAGTGCCCCCGGACCATCAGATACGCAGTATTTT.